This TCR beta chain was sequenced during a study of blood T cell repertoires in COVID-19. Background on the study: Sites across the United States, Italy and Spain contributed samples from acute and convalescent COVID-19. Sources were T cells, B-cell-depleted T cells, or PBMCs; the material itself was cDNA or gDNA.

Original methodology: Counts of nucleated cells, estimated from reference gene primer amplification, were obtained. TCRdb's copy holds only in-frame clones and misses some; the assay was immunoSEQ multiplex PCR. That table gives V, J and clone size, and the DNA gave D and trimming. The data contain about 90,000 clones, about 78% of them singletons. The germline V and J ends were trimmed by 0 bases and 6 bases, with 4 bases remaining between them. Germline V CDR1 and CDR2: SGHRS, YFSETQ. The CDR3 has 13 residues. This sequence originates from a woman aged 80 or older with acute or convalescent COVID-19. The sample comprised peripheral blood. The gene calls are TRBV5-1 and TRBJ1-6, with no clear D. The CDR3 region has the DNA TGCGCCAGCAGCTTGGACAGTAATTCACCCCTCCACTTT. Translation: CASSLDSNSPLHF. The full variable domain, completed using reference TRBV5-1 and TRBJ1-6, is KAGVTQTPRYLIKTRGQQVTLSCSPISGHRSVSWYQQTPGQGLQFLFEYFSETQRNKGNFPGRFSGRQFSNSRSEMNVSTLELGDSALYLCASSLDSNSPLHFGNGTRLTVT.